This T cell receptor (beta chain) was identified during a study of PD-1 blockade in classical Hodgkin lymphoma. This CDR3 has 14 residues. Germline V lookup: CDR1 SGHDN, CDR2 FVKESK. Trimming pared 6 bases from V and 3 bases from J, leaving 11 bases between. Time point denoted: cycle 4 day 1 (C4D1), after 6 weeks of nivolumab. Autologous stem cell transplantation was followed by relapse in every patient, and brentuximab vedotin exposure varied. The authors purified CD4+ T cells from thawed PBMCs by magnetic negative selection. Repertoires were generated with immunoSEQ multiplex PCR, while TCRdb's copy carries only in-frame clones and drops some. Of about 13,000 clones detected, about 80% appear once; the ten largest clones hold about 0.89%.

The specimen comprised CD4+ T cells from blood, sampled before the fourth cycle of nivolumab. The V gene is TRBV14, the J gene TRBJ2-2; a weak D match, TRBD1 (6 bases). The clonotype originates from a human donor with classical Hodgkin lymphoma. The CDR3 loop reads CASRWDTDTGELFF. The CDR3 nucleotides read TGTGCCAGCAGATGGGACACCGACACCGGGGAGCTGTTTTTT.